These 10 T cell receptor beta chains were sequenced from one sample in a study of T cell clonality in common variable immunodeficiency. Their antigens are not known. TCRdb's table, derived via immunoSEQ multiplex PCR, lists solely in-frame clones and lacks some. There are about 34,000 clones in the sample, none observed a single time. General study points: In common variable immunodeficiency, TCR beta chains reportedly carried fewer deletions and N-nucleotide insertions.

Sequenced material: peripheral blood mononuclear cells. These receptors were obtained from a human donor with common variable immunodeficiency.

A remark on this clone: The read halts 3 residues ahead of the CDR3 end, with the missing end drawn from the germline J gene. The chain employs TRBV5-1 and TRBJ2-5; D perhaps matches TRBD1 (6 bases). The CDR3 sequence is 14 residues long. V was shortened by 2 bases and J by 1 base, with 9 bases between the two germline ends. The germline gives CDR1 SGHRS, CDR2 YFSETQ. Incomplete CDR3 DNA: TGCGCCAGCAGCTTCGACAGGACCCAAGAGACC. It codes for CASSFDRTQET. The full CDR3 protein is CASSFDRTQETQYF.

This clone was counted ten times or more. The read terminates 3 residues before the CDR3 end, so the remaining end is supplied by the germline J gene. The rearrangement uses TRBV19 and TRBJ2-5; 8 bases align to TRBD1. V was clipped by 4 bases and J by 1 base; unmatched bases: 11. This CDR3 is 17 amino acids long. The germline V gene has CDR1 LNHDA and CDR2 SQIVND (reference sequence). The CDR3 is CASSTKDRVGRQETQYF. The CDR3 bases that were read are TGTGCCAGTAGTACCAAGGACAGGGTGGGCCGCCAAGAGACC.

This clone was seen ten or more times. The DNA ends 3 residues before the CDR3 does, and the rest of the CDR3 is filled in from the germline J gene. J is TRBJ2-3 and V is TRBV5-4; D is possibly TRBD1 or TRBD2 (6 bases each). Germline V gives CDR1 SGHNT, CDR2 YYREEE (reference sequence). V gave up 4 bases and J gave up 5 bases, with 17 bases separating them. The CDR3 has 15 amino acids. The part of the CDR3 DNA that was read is TGTGCCAGCAGCCCACCTGGCAGGGGAGGAGATACG. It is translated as CASSPPGRGGDT. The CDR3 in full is CASSPPGRGGDTQYF.

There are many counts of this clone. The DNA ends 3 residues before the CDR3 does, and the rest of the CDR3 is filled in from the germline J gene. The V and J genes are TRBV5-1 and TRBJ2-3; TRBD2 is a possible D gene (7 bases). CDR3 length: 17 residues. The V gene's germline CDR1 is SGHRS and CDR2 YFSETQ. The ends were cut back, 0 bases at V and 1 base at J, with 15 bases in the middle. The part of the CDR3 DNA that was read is TGCGCCAGCAGCTTGGCCCCACGAGGGGGGGGCACAGATACG. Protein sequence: CASSLAPRGGGTDT. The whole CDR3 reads CASSLAPRGGGTDTQYF.

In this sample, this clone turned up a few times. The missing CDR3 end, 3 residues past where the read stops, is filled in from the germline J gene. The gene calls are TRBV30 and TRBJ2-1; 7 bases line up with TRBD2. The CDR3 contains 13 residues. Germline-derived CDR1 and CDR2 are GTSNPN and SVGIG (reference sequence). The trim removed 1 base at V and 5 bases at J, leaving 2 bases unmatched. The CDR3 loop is CAWSAGLDNEQFF. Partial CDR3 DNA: TGTGCCTGGAGTGCTGGACTAGACAATGAG.

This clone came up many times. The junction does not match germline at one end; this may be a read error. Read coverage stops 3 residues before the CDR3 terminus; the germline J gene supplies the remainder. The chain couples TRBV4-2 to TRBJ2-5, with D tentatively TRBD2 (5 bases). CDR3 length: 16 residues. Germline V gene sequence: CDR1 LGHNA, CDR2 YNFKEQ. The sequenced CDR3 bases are TGCGCCAGCAGCCAAGATCGATTCCGGACTGGGGAGACC. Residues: CASSQDRFRTGET. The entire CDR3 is CASSQDRFRTGETQYF.

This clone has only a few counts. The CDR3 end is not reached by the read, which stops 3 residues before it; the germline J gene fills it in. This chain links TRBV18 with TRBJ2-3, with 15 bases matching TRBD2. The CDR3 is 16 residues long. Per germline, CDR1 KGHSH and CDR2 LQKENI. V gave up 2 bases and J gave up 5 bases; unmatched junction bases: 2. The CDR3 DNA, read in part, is TGTGCCAGCTCACCAGGACTAGCGGGAGGGGTAGATACG. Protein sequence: CASSPGLAGGVDT. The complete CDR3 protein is CASSPGLAGGVDTQYF.

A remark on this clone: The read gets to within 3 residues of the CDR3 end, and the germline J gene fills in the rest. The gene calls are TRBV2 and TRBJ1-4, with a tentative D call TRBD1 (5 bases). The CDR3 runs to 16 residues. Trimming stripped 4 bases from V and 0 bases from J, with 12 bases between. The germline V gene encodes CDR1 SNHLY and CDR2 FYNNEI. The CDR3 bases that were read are TGTGCCAGCAGTGGCCATGGGGCTTCAACTAATGAAAAA. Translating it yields CASSGHGASTNEK. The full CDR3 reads CASSGHGASTNEKLFF.

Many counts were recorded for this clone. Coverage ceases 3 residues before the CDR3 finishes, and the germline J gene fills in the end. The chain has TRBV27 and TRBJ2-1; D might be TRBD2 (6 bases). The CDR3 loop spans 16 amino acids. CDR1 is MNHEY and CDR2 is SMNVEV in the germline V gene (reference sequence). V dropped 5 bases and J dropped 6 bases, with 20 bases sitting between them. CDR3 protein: CASSTLMSGAGNEQFF. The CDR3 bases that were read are TGTGCCAGCAGTACTTTAATGTCGGGAGCGGGCAATGAG.

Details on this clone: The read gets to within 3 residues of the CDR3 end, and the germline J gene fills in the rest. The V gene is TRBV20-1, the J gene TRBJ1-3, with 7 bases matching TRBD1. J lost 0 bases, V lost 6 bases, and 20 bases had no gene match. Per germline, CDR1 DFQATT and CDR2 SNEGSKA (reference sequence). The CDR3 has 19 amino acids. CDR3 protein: CSASGAGGKVSSSGNTIYF. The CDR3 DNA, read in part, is TGCAGTGCCTCTGGGGCAGGGGGGAAAGTATCGAGCTCTGGAAACACC.